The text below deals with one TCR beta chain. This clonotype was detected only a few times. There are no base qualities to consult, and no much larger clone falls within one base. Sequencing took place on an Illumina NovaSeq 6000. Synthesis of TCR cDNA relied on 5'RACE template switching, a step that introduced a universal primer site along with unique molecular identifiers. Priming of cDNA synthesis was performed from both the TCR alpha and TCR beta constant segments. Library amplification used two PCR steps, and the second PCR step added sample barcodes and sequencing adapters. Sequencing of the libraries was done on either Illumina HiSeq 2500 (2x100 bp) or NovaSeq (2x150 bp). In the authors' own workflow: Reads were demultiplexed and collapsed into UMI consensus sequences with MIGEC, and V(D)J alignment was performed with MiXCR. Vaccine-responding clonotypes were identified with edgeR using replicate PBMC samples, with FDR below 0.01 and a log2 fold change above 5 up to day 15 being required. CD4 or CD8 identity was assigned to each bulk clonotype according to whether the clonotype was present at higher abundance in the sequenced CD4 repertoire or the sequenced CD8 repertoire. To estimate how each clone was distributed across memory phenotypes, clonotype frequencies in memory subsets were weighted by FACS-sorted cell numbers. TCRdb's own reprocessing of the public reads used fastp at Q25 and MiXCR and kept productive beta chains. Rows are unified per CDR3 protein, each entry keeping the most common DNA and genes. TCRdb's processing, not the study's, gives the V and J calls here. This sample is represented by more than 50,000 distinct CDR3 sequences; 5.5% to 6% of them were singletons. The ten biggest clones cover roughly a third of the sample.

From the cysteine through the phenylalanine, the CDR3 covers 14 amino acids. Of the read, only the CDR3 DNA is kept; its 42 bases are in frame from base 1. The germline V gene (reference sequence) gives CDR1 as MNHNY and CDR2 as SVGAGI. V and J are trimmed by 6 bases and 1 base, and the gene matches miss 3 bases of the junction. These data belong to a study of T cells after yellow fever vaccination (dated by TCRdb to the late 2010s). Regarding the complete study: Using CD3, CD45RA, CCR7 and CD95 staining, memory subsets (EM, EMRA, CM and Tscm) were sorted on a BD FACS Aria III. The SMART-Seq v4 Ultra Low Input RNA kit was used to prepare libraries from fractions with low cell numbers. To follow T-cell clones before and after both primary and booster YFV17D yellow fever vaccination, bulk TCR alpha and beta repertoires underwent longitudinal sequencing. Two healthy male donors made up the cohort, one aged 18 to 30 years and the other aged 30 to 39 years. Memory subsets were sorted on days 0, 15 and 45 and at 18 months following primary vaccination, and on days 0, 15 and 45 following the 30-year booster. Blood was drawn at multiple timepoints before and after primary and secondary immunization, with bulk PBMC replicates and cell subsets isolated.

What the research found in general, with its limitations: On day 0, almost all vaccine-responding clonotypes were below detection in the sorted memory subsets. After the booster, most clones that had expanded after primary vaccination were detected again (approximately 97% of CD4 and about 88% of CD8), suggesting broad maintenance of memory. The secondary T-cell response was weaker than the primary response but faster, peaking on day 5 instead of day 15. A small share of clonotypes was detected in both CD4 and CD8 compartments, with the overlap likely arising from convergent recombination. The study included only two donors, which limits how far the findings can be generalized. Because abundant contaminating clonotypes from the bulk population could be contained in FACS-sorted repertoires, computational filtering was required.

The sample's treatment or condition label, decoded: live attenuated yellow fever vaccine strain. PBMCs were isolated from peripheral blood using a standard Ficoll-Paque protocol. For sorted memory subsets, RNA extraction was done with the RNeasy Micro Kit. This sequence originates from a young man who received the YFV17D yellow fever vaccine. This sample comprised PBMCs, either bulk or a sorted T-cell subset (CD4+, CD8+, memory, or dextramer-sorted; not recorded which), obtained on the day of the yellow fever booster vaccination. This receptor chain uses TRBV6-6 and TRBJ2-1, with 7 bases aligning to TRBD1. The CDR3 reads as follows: CASRRQGSYNEQFF. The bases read TGTGCCAGCAGACGACAGGGATCCTACAATGAGCAGTTCTTC.